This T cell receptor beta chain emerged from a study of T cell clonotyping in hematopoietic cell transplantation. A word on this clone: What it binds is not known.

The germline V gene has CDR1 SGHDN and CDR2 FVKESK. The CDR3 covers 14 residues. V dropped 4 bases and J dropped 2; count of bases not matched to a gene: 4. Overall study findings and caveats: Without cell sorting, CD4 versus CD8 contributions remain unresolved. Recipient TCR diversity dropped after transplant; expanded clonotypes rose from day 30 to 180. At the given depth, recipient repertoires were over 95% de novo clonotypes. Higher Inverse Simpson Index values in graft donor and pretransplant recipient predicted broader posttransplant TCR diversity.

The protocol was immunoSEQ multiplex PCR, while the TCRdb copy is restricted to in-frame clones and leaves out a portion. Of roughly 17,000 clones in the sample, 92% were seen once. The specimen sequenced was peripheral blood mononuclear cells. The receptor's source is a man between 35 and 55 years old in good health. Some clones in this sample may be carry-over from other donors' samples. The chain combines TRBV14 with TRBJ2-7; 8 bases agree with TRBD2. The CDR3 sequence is CASSLLSGAYEQYF. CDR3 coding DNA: TGTGCCAGCAGCCTCCTTAGCGGGGCCTACGAGCAGTACTTC.